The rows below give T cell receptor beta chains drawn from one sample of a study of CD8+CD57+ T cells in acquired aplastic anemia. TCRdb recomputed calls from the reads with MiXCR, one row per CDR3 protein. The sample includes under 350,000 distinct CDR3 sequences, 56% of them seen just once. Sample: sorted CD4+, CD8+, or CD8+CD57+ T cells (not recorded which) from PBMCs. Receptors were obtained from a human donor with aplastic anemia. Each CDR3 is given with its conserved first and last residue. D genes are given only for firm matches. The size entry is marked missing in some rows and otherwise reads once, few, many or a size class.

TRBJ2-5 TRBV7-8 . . CASSSPQETQYF TGTGCCAGCAGCTCACCCCAAGAGACCCAGTACTTC
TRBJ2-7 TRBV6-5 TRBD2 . CASTPGTSGAYEQYF TGTGCCAGCACCCCGGGGACTAGCGGTGCCTACGAGCAGTACTTC
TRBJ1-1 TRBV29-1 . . CSANQGLGTEAFF TGCAGCGCTAACCAGGGGCTGGGCACTGAAGCTTTCTTT
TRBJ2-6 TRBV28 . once CASRLQGRGLSGANVLTF TGTGCCAGCAGATTACAGGGAAGAGGACTCTCTGGGGCCAACGTCCTGACTTTC
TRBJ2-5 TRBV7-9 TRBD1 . CASSLSGTGRETQYF TGTGCCAGCAGCTTGTCTGGGACAGGGAGAGAGACCCAGTACTTC
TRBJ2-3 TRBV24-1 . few CATGVQGTDTQYF TGTGCCACGGGGGTACAGGGAACAGATACGCAGTATTTT
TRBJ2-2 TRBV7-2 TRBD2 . CASSWSPLAGGGTGELFF TGTGCCAGCAGCTGGTCCCCACTAGCGGGAGGAGGTACCGGGGAGCTGTTTTTT
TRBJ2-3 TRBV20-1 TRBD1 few CSAAQGTDTQYF TGCAGTGCAGCACAGGGGACAGATACGCAGTATTTT
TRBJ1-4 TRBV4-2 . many CASSPDLRGSEKLFF TGTGCCAGCAGCCCCGATCTACGGGGCTCTGAAAAACTGTTTTTT
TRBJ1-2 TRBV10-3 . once CASSPTRAGGYTF TGTGCCAGCAGTCCTACCAGGGCGGGGGGCTACACCTTC
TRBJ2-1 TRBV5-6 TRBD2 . CASSWGLAGVGEQFF TGTGCCAGCAGCTGGGGGTTAGCGGGAGTTGGTGAGCAGTTCTTC
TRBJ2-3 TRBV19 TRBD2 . CASSRKPLAVSTDTQYF TGTGCCAGTAGCCGGAAACCTCTAGCGGTTAGCACAGATACGCAGTATTTT
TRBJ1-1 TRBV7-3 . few CASSSAGGMNTEAFF TGTGCCAGCAGCTCCGCGGGCGGCATGAACACTGAAGCTTTCTTT
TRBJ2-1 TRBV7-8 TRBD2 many CASSLVRRTSGYNEQFF TGTGCCAGCAGCTTAGTGCGGCGGACTAGCGGATACAATGAGCAGTTCTTC
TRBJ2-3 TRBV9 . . CASRRGGGSIDTQYF TGTGCTAGCAGGAGGGGGGGAGGAAGCATAGATACGCAGTATTTT
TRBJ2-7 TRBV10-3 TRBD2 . CATRTSGDEQYF TGTGCCACCCGGACTAGCGGGGACGAGCAGTACTTC
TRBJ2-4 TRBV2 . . CASSDQGVDIQYF TGTGCCAGCAGTGACCAGGGAGTGGACATTCAGTACTTC
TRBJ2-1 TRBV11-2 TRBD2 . CASSQGYSGGYNEQFF TGTGCCAGCAGCCAAGGGTACAGCGGGGGGTACAATGAGCAGTTCTTC
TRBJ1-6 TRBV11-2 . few CASSLGFSGSTNSPLHF TGTGCCAGCAGCTTAGGTTTCTCAGGATCAACCAATTCACCCCTCCACTTT
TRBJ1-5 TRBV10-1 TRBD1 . CASSGGTGPNQPQHF TGCGCCAGCAGTGGAGGGACAGGGCCCAATCAGCCCCAGCATTTT
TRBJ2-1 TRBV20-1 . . CSARSPAGPSYNEQFF TGCAGTGCTAGATCTCCCGCGGGGCCCAGCTACAATGAGCAGTTCTTC
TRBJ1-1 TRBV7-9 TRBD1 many CASSFGQGDTEAFF TGTGCCAGCAGCTTTGGACAGGGTGACACTGAAGCTTTCTTT
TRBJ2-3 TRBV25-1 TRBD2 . CASSGLAGVGTQYF TGTGCCAGCAGTGGACTAGCGGGAGTTGGTACGCAGTATTTT
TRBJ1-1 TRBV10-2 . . CASRDRLTEAFF TGCGCCAGCAGAGACCGCCTCACTGAAGCTTTCTTT
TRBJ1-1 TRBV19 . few CASSIGQVNTEAFF TGTGCCAGTAGTATAGGGCAAGTGAACACTGAAGCTTTCTTT
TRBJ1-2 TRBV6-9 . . CASSKLNYGYTF TGTGCCAGCAGCAAACTAAACTATGGCTACACCTTC
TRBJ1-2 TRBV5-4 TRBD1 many CASSPQDRGGYGYTF TGTGCCAGCAGCCCGCAGGACAGGGGCGGCTATGGCTACACCTTC
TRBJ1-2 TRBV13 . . CASSLVQGKGYTF TGTGCCAGCAGTTTAGTGCAGGGGAAGGGCTACACCTTC
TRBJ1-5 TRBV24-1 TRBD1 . CATTNRQGRGQPQHF TGTGCCACCACCAACCGACAGGGAAGGGGTCAGCCCCAGCATTTT
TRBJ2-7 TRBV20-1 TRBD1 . CSAWDRPTYEQYF TGCAGTGCTTGGGACAGGCCCACCTACGAGCAGTACTTC
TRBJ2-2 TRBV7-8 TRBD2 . CASSLGRTSGPWELFF TGTGCCAGCAGCCTAGGACGGACTAGCGGACCCTGGGAGCTGTTTTTT
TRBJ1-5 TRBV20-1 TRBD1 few CSARANLQGASRQPQHF TGCAGTGCTAGAGCGAACCTGCAGGGGGCGTCACGTCAGCCCCAGCATTTT
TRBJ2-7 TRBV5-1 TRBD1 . CASSPGGQGEQYF TGCGCCAGCAGCCCGGGGGGACAGGGGGAGCAGTACTTC
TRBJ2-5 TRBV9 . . CASSVTGAILETQYF TGTGCCAGCAGCGTAACCGGGGCGATATTGGAGACCCAGTACTTC
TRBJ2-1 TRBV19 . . CASSRSPPLNEQFF TGTGCCAGTAGTAGATCTCCGCCCCTCAATGAGCAGTTCTTC
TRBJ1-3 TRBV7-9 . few CASSPRDKSLPILYF TGTGCCAGCAGCCCCCGGGACAAGTCTTTACCGATCCTCTATTTT
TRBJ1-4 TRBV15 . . CATSTTDGKNEKLFF TGTGCCACCAGCACTACCGACGGAAAGAATGAAAAACTGTTTTTT
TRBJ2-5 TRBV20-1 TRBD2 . CSASTSGGRETQYF TGCAGTGCATCGACTAGCGGGGGGAGAGAGACCCAGTACTTC
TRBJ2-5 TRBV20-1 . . CSASSRQGGRQTQYF TGCAGTGCTTCATCACGACAGGGAGGTCGGCAGACCCAGTACTTC
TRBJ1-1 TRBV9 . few CASRPQGNTEAFF TGTGCCAGCAGACCCCAGGGGAACACTGAAGCTTTCTTT
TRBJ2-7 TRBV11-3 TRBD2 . CASSLALQGGTTEQYF TGTGCCAGCAGCCTCGCGCTTCAGGGAGGGACGACCGAGCAGTACTTC
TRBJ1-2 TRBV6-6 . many CASSPYLGGKAEGYTF TGTGCCAGCAGCCCCTACCTCGGGGGGAAGGCGGAAGGCTACACCTTC